The 30 T cell receptor beta chains given below trace back to one sample, sequenced in a study of T cells in Graves' hyperthyroidism and ophthalmopathy. From RNA transcripts, TCR beta CDR3 regions were amplified. First-round RT-PCR targeting the TCR CDR3 was performed with the HTBI primer set. TCRdb ran MiXCR on the multiplex PCR reads and lists one entry per CDR3 protein. Seen here are 750,000 to 900,000 distinct CDR3 sequences, 38% observed once, and the top ten hold around 10%. Sequencing input: blood. These receptor sequences come from a man aged 18 to 29 with Graves' hyperthyroidism.

This clonotype was seen a handful of times. Germline is not matched at one junction end, which may reflect a read error. The genes are TRBV9 and TRBJ1-1; D call uncertain. The CDR3 is 13 amino acids. The germline V gene encodes CDR1 SGDLS and CDR2 YYNGEE. CDR3 protein: CASSHLGNTEAFF. The CDR3 bases are TGCGCCAGCAGCCACCTAGGGAACACTGAAGCTTTCTTT.

The J gene is TRBJ1-2, the V gene TRBV7-8; D not certain. Germline V gene data show CDR1 as SGHVS and CDR2 as FQNEAQ. Trimming left V 8 bases short and J 6 bases short, with 13 bases between. The CDR3 spans 12 residues. The CDR3 nucleotides read TGTGCCAGCGGAAGGACGGCCCATGGCTACACCTTC. This encodes CASGRTAHGYTF.

The chain employs TRBV7-2 and TRBJ2-3, with a possible D match to TRBD2 (5 bases). Germline CDR1 reads SGHTA; CDR2 reads FQGNSA. The CDR3 sequence is 15 residues long. The V end lost 8 bases, the J end lost 6 bases, and 21 bases lay between the germline ends. The CDR3 DNA sequence: TGTGCCAGCCGCCAAGGGCTAGCCCCTCCGGATACGCAGTATTTT. It codes for CASRQGLAPPDTQYF.

This clonotype was found many times. The V and J genes are TRBV9 and TRBJ2-7; either TRBD1 or TRBD2 may supply D (5 bases each). This CDR3 has 13 amino acids. Germline V gene data show CDR1 as SGDLS and CDR2 as YYNGEE. The ends were cut back, 0 bases at V and 3 bases at J, with 7 bases in the middle. In DNA form, the CDR3 reads TGTGCCAGCAGCGTAGGGGACGTCTACGAGCAGTACTTC. Protein sequence: CASSVGDVYEQYF.

This clonotype was recorded only once. The chain recombines TRBV19 with TRBJ1-5; D uncertain. The CDR3 is 16 amino acids. The germline gives CDR1 LNHDA, CDR2 SQIVND (reference sequence). The V gene lost 1 base and the J gene lost 4 bases, with 14 bases spanning the gap. The CDR3 coding sequence is TGTGCCAGTAGTATAGCGAAGAAACTAATTAATCAGCCCCAGCATTTT. This gives the protein CASSIAKKLINQPQHF. The variable domain in full, with the rest retrieved from reference TRBV19 and TRBJ1-5, is DGGITQSPKYLFRKEGQNVTLSCEQNLNHDAMYWYRQDPGQGLRLIYYSQIVNDFQKGDIAEGYSVSREKKESFPLTVTSAQKNPTAFYLCASSIAKKLINQPQHFGDGTRLSIL.

In DNA, the CDR3 is TGTGCCAGCAGTTACTCCCTAGCGGGGACCCCCTACGAGCAGTACTTC. This codes for CASSYSLAGTPYEQYF. J is TRBJ2-7 and V is TRBV12-3 or TRBV12-4, with 9 bases matching TRBD2. CDR3 length: 16 residues. With V trimmed by 4 bases and J by 2 bases, 9 bases remained unmatched.

The chain recombines TRBV15 with TRBJ1-5, with 7 bases aligning to TRBD1. V shed 5 bases, J shed 6 bases, and the junction held 13 bases outside the gene matches. This CDR3 region has 16 residues. In germline, CDR1 is LNHNV, CDR2 YYDKDF (reference sequence). In DNA form, the CDR3 reads TGTGCCACCAGCGCCTACGACAGGGAAAAGGGTCAGCCCCAGCATTTT. This encodes CATSAYDREKGQPQHF.

This clonotype was seen more than once but under ten times. The chain links TRBV6-6 to TRBJ2-7; 7 nucleotides match TRBD2. The CDR3 loop spans 13 amino acids. Germline CDR1 reads MNHNY; CDR2 reads SVGAGI (reference sequence). V shed 6 bases, J shed 2 bases, and the junction held 4 bases outside the gene matches. CDR3 nucleotide sequence: TGTGCCAGCAGCCGAAGCGGGGCCTACGAGCAGTACTTC. This translates into CASSRSGAYEQYF.

V usage is TRBV20-1 and J usage is TRBJ1-4; D not resolved. Germline V gene sequence: CDR1 DFQATT, CDR2 SNEGSKA (reference sequence). V lost 1 base and J lost 6, with 9 bases in between. The CDR3 contains 13 residues. DNA of the CDR3: TGCAGTGCTAGAGGGGTCACTGATGAAAAACTGTTTTTT. Translating it yields CSARGVTDEKLFF.

This chain links TRBV5-1 with TRBJ2-2; tentatively, D is TRBD1 or TRBD2 (5 bases each). Germline V gives CDR1 SGHRS, CDR2 YFSETQ. Deletions cut 6 bases from V and 1 base from J, with 16 bases between. The CDR3 loop spans 16 amino acids. CDR3 bases: TGCGCCAGCAAGGGGAGCGCCGCCCAGAACACCGGGGAGCTGTTTTTT. Its translation: CASKGSAAQNTGELFF.

This chain joins TRBV5-4 and TRBJ2-2; D uncertain. This CDR3 spans 18 amino acids. Per germline, CDR1 SGHNT and CDR2 YYREEE (reference sequence). Trimming removed 1 base at V and 4 bases at J, with 20 bases between. CDR3: CASSLNLVPSTITGELFF. The CDR3 coding sequence is TGTGCCAGCAGCTTGAATCTGGTCCCCTCGACAATCACCGGGGAGCTGTTTTTT.

About this clonotype itself: A read error may explain this, as a much larger clone is one base away. The chain combines TRBV29-1 with TRBJ2-7; tentatively, D is TRBD2 (5 bases). CDR1 is SQVTM, CDR2 ANQGSEA, per germline. Trimming stripped 4 bases from V and 0 bases from J, with 16 bases between. The length of the CDR3 is 15 residues. CDR3 residues: CSVVGNSESSYEQYF. The CDR3 DNA follows: TGCAGCGTTGTAGGGAATAGCGAAAGCTCCTACGAGCAGTACTTC.

This chain joins TRBV6-5 and TRBJ2-7; D possibly corresponds to TRBD1 (6 bases). Between the trimmed V and J ends, which lost 2 bases and 3 bases, there was a span of 8 bases. Germline CDR1 is MNHEY and CDR2 is SVGAGI. The CDR3 is 13 residues long. CDR3 region: CASSYRGNYEQYF. The CDR3 bases are TGTGCCAGCAGTTACAGGGGGAACTACGAGCAGTACTTC.

The V call is TRBV25-1, the J call TRBJ2-7; TRBD1 aligns across 7 bases. The J segment lost 5 bases and the V segment lost 4 bases, leaving 8 bases of the junction unmatched. This CDR3 has 14 residues. CDR1 and CDR2 from the germline V gene are MGHDK and SYGVNS. CDR3: CASSVRDSPHEQYF. CDR3 coding DNA: TGTGCCAGCAGTGTCCGGGACAGCCCCCACGAGCAGTACTTC.

The chain has TRBV29-1 and TRBJ2-7; 7 nucleotides line up with TRBD1. CDR1 is SQVTM, CDR2 ANQGSEA, per germline. This CDR3 contains 13 residues. With V trimmed by 4 bases and J by 5 bases, 8 bases remained unmatched. The CDR3 spells CSVGGRQGDEQYF. The CDR3 nucleotides read TGCAGCGTTGGGGGACGACAGGGAGACGAGCAGTACTTC.

J is TRBJ2-2 and V is TRBV9; D is uncertain. The CDR3 runs to 16 residues. V lost 0 bases and J 7 bases, leaving 16 bases between the germline ends. CDR1 SGDLS and CDR2 YYNGEE come from the germline V gene. In DNA, the CDR3 is TGTGCCAGCAGCGTAGCTCTCAGGCCCTCGAGCGGGGAGCTGTTTTTT. Protein product: CASSVALRPSSGELFF. Supplemented by reference TRBV9 and TRBJ2-2, the full variable domain reads DSGVTQTPKHLITATGQRVTLRCSPRSGDLSVYWYQQSLDQGLQFLIQYYNGEERAKGNILERFSAQQFPDLHSELNLSSLELGDSALYFCASSVALRPSSGELFFGEGSRLTVL.

This chain uses TRBV10-3 with TRBJ1-3; D possibly corresponds to TRBD1 (6 bases). This CDR3 is built from 15 residues. V was shortened by 10 bases and J by 2 bases, with 18 bases between the two germline ends. CDR1 is ENHRY and CDR2 is SYGVKD in the germline V gene. The CDR3 coding sequence is TGTGCCAGCACCTACGGGGGGGCAGCTGGAAACACCATATATTTT. Translated, it gives CASTYGGAAGNTIYF.

V gene TRBV15 combines with J gene TRBJ1-6, with 8 bases lining up with TRBD1. This CDR3 contains 15 residues. Trimming removed 8 bases from V and 9 bases from J; junction bases left unmatched: 12. The germline V gene encodes CDR1 LNHNV and CDR2 YYDKDF (reference sequence). This CDR3 reads CATGTEDRESSPLHF. CDR3 nucleotide sequence: TGTGCCACCGGAACCGAGGACAGGGAAAGTTCACCCCTCCACTTT.

CDR3 coding DNA: TGCAGTTCTTGGGGGGAGGGAACCGGGGAGCTGTTTTTT. Amino acids: CSSWGEGTGELFF. The V gene is TRBV20-1, the J gene TRBJ2-2; 7 bases align to TRBD2. CDR1 is DFQATT and CDR2 is SNEGSKA in the germline V gene (reference sequence). The CDR3 runs to 13 residues. Trimming took 8 bases from V and 5 from J; bases not matched to a gene: 8.

This clonotype appeared a few times. The rearrangement uses TRBV4-3 and TRBJ2-7; D is ambiguous. V was shortened by 0 bases and J by 2 bases, with 11 bases between the two germline ends. Germline values: CDR1 LGHNA, CDR2 YSLEER. The CDR3 has 15 amino acids. The CDR3 DNA sequence: TGCGCCAGCAGCCAAGATCGGCGGTCCCCCTACGAGCAGTACTTC. It specifies CASSQDRRSPYEQYF.

The V and J genes are TRBV10-3 and TRBJ1-2; D remains unclear. In germline, CDR1 is ENHRY, CDR2 SYGVKD. The CDR3 has 11 residues. V lost 6 bases to trimming and J lost 8 bases, with 10 bases between them. The CDR3: CAIRTGRGYTF. The CDR3 DNA follows: TGTGCCATCAGGACCGGCAGGGGCTACACCTTC.

This clonotype was found many times. This rearrangement joins TRBV19 to TRBJ1-1; D might be TRBD1 (5 bases). Trimming left V 5 bases short and J 1 base short, with 14 bases between. CDR1 and CDR2 (germline): LNHDA, SQIVND (reference sequence). The CDR3 sequence is 15 residues long. Written as DNA, the CDR3 is TGTGCCAGTAGTCTATCAGGGTCGAGGAACACTGAAGCTTTCTTT. Protein product: CASSLSGSRNTEAFF.

This chain joins TRBV25-1 and TRBJ1-1; 7 positions agree with TRBD1. The CDR3 extends over 14 amino acids. Germline V gene sequence: CDR1 MGHDK, CDR2 SYGVNS. V trimming: 7 bases; J trimming: 4 bases; junction bases outside the gene matches: 9. DNA for the CDR3: TGTGCCAGCACTTGGGGACAGTCAGGCACTGAAGCTTTCTTT. This codes for CASTWGQSGTEAFF. The full variable domain, its missing parts supplied by reference TRBV25-1 and TRBJ1-1, is EADIYQTPRYLVIGTGKKITLECSQTMGHDKMYWYQQDPGMELHLIHYSYGVNSTEKGDLSSESTVSRIRTEHFPLTLESARPSHTSQYLCASTWGQSGTEAFFGQGTRLTVV.

This clonotype was picked up a small number of times. V gene TRBV7-9 combines with J gene TRBJ2-7; perhaps TRBD2 as D (6 bases). V shed 1 base and J shed 0 bases, with 10 bases lying between them. Per the germline V gene, CDR1 is SEHNR and CDR2 is FQNEAQ (reference sequence). This CDR3 has 15 amino acids. The CDR3 region is CASSLGDLSSYEQYF. CDR3 DNA sequence: TGTGCCAGCAGCTTAGGGGACTTGAGCTCCTACGAGCAGTACTTC.

The chain is built from TRBV29-1 and TRBJ1-1, with D maybe TRBD1 (5 bases). CDR1 is SQVTM, CDR2 ANQGSEA, per germline. V was cut by 5 bases and J by 5 bases, with 18 bases left in between. CDR3 length: 14 residues. This chain's CDR3 is CSVSGGQGRTEAFF. The CDR3 bases are TGCAGCGTTTCTGGAGGGCAGGGAAGGACTGAAGCTTTCTTT.

The V call is TRBV5-6, the J call TRBJ1-3; unclear D gene. The ends were cut back, 0 bases at V and 8 bases at J, with 6 bases in the middle. Germline CDR1 and CDR2: SGHDT and YYEEEE. The length of the CDR3 is 12 residues. The CDR3 sequence is CASSLGSYTIYF. DNA of the CDR3: TGTGCCAGCAGCTTGGGGAGTTACACCATATATTTT.

V usage is TRBV25-1 and J usage is TRBJ1-5; D may be TRBD1 (5 bases). The CDR3 sequence is 14 residues long. Germline loops: CDR1 MGHDK, CDR2 SYGVNS. The DNA for the CDR3 is TGTGCTAGGCGAGGGGCGGGAGGCGGGCAGCCCCAGCATTTT. Translation: CARRGAGGGQPQHF.

This chain connects TRBV7-2 to TRBJ2-3; D gene unclear. Per the germline V gene, CDR1 is SGHTA and CDR2 is FQGNSA. This CDR3 contains 12 residues. Trimming removed 6 bases at V and 5 bases at J, with 9 bases between. CDR3: CASRSTGDTQYF. The CDR3 bases are TGTGCCAGCAGGTCAACCGGAGATACGCAGTATTTT.

This clonotype was seen ten or more times. The rearrangement joins TRBV2 to TRBJ1-1, with D perhaps TRBD1 (5 bases). The CDR3 is 11 amino acids. Germline loops: CDR1 SNHLY, CDR2 FYNNEI. V shed 10 bases and J shed 4 bases, with 10 bases lying between them. The CDR3 spells CATYGGTEAFF. CDR3 in DNA: TGTGCCACCTACGGGGGCACTGAAGCTTTCTTT.

This clonotype was recorded many times. The CDR3 region is CSVRTSGTGELFF. CDR3 in DNA: TGCAGCGTTCGGACTAGTGGAACCGGGGAGCTGTTTTTT. The chain recombines TRBV29-1 with TRBJ2-2; 7 nucleotides agree with TRBD2. Germline V gene lookup returns CDR1 SQVTM and CDR2 ANQGSEA. The CDR3 length is 13 residues. The J segment lost 5 bases and the V segment lost 5 bases, leaving 5 bases of the junction unmatched.